Given below is one TCR beta chain in context. The antigen is unknown. This entry comes from a study of shared clonotypes between healthy human individuals. Study-level information: The study enrolled two women and three men aged 18 to 49.

Study-wide points: It was only blood that was sampled, and tissue repertoires likely differ. The generation probabilities recorded for non-shared clonotypes fell below those of clonotypes shared by all four donors.

The healthy adult donors were HIV-negative and reported no recent acute infections or vaccinations. Using immunoSEQ multiplex PCR, the repertoire was profiled, and TCRdb retains in-frame clones only, with some absent. The table has a few million clones, around 90% seen once; the top ten hold approximately 0.4%. The sample comprised naive CD4+ T cells from PBMCs. Subset defined: CD45RA+ positively selected. The sequence was collected from a man younger than 35 in good health. Some clones in this sample may be carry-over from other donors' samples.

The CDR3 DNA follows: TGTGCCAGCAGTGAAAGGTGGAATACTGGAAACACCATATATTTT. It encodes CASSERWNTGNTIYF. This chain connects TRBV6-1 to TRBJ1-3; no firm D call. Germline CDR1 MNHNS, CDR2 SASEGT. This CDR3 comprises 15 residues. With 2 bases removed from V and 2 bases from J, the gap between germline ends came to 10 bases.